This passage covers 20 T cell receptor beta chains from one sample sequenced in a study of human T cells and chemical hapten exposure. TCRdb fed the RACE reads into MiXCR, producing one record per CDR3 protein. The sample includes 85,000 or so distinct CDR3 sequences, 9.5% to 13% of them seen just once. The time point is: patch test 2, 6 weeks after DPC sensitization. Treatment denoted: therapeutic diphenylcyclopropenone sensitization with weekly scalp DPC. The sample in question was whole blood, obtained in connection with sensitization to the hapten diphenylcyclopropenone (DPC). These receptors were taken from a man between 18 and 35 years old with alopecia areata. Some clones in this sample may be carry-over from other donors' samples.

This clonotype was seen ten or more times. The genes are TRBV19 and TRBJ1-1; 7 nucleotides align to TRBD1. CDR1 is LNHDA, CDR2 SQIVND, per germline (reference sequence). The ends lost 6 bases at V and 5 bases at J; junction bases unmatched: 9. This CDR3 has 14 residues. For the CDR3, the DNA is TGTGCCAGTAGCCGGGGAGGGGGCGTGACTGAAGCTTTCTTT. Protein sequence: CASSRGGGVTEAFF. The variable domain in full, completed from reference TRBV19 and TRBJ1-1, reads DGGITQSPKYLFRKEGQNVTLSCEQNLNHDAMYWYRQDPGQGLRLIYYSQIVNDFQKGDIAEGYSVSREKKESFPLTVTSAQKNPTAFYLCASSRGGGVTEAFFGQGTRLTVV.

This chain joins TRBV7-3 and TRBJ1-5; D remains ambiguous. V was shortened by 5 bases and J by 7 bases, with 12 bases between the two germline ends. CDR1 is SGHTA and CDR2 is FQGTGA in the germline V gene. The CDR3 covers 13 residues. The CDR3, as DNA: TGTGCCAGCAGCCTAAACCAAGAACAGCCCCAGCATTTT. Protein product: CASSLNQEQPQHF.

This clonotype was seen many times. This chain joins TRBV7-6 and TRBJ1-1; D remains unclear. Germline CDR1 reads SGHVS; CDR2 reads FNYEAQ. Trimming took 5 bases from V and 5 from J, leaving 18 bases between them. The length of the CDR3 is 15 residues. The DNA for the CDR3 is TGTGCCAGCAGCCCTCTGATCAAAACAGCTACTGAAGCTTTCTTT. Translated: CASSPLIKTATEAFF.

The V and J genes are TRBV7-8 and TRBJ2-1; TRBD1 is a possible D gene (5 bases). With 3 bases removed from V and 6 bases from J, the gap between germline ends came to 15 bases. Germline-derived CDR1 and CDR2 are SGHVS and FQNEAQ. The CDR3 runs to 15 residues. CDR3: CASSLARTGLNEQFF. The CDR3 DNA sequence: TGTGCCAGCAGCTTGGCGAGAACAGGCCTCAATGAGCAGTTCTTC.

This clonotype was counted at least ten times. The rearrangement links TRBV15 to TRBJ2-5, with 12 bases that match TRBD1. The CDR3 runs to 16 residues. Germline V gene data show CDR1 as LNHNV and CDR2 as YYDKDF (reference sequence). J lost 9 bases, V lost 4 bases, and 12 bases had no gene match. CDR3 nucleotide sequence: TGTGCCACCAGCAACCCGGGACAGGGGGCGATATCGGCCCAGTACTTC. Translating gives CATSNPGQGAISAQYF.

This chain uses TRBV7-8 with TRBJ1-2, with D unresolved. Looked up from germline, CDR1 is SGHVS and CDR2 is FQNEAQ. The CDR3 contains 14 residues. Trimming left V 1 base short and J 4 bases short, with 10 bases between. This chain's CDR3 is CASSLGAGGYGYTF. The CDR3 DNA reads TGTGCCAGCAGCTTAGGGGCGGGCGGCTATGGCTACACCTTC.

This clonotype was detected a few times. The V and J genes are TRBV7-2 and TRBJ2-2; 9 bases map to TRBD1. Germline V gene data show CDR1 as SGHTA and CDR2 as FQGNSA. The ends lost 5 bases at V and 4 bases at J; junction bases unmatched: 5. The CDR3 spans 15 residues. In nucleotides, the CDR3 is TGTGCCAGCAGCCTACAGGGGGCGCGCACCGGGGAGCTGTTTTTT. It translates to CASSLQGARTGELFF.

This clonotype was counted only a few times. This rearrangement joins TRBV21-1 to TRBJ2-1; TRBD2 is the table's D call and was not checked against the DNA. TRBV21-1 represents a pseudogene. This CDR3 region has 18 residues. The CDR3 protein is CASSTWIAGYDTYNEQFF. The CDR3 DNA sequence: TGTGCCAGCAGCACTTGGATAGCGGGGTACGATACATACAATGAGCAGTTCTTC.

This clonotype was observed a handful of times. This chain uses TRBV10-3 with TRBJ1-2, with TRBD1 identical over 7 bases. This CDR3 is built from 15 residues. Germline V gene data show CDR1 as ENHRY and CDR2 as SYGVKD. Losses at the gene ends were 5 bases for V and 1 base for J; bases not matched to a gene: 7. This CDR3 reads CAISPGQSINYGYTF. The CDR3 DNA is TGTGCCATCAGTCCGGGACAGTCAATTAACTATGGCTACACCTTC.

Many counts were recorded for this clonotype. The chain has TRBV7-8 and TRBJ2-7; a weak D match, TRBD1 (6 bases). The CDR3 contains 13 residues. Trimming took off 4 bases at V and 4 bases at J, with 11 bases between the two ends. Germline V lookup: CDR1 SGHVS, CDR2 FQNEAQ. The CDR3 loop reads CASSSGHQYEQYF. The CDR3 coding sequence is TGTGCCAGCAGCTCGGGACACCAATACGAGCAGTACTTC.

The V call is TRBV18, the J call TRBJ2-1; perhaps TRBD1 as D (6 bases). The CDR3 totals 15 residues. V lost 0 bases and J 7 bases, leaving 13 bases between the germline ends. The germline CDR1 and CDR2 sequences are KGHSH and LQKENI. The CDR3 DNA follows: TGTGCCAGCTCACCACCATCCAGGGGTTGGAATGAGCAGTTCTTC. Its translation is CASSPPSRGWNEQFF.

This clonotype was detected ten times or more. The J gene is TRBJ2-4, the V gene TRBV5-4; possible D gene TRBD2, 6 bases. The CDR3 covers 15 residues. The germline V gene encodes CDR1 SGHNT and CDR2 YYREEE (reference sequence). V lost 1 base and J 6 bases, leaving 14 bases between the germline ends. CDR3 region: CASSLSASAANIQYF. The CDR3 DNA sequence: TGTGCCAGCAGCTTGTCGGCTAGCGCGGCAAACATTCAGTACTTC.

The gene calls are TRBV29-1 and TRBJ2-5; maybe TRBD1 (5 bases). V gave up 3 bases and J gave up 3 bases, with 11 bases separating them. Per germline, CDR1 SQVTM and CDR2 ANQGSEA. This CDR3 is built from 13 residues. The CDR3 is CSVDRVGKETQYF. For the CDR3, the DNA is TGCAGCGTTGACAGGGTAGGAAAAGAGACCCAGTACTTC.

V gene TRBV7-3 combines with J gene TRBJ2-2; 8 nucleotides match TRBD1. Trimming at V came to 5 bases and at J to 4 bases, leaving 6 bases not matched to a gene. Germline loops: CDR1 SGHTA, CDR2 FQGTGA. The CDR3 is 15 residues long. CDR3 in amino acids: CASSPLTGVTGELFF. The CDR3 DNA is TGTGCCAGCAGCCCACTGACAGGGGTCACCGGGGAGCTGTTTTTT.

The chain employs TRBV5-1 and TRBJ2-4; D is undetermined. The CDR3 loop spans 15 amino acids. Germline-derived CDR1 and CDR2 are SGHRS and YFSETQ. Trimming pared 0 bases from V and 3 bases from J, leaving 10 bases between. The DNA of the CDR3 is TGCGCCAGCAGCTTGGAAGGGATCGGCAAAAACATTCAGTACTTC. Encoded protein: CASSLEGIGKNIQYF.

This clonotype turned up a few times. CDR3 sequence (DNA): TGTGCCAGCAGCAGGAGCGGGGGAAATGAGCAGTTCTTC. The encoded protein is CASSRSGGNEQFF. The chain couples TRBV7-3 to TRBJ2-1, with 8 bases that match TRBD2. The CDR3 totals 13 residues. J gave up 7 bases and V 5 bases, and 4 bases lay outside the gene matches. The V gene's germline CDR1 is SGHTA and CDR2 FQGTGA.

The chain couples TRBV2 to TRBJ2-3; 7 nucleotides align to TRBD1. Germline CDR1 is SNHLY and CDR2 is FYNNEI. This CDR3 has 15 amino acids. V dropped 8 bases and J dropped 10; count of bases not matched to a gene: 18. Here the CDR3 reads CASGEQGRAAGAQYF. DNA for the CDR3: TGTGCCAGCGGGGAACAGGGGCGCGCGGCCGGTGCGCAGTATTTT.

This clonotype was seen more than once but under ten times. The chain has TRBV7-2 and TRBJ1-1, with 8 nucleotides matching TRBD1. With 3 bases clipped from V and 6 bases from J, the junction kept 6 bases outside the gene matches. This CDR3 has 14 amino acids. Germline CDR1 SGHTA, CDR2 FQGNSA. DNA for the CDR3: TGTGCCAGCAGCTTTGCAGGGGGCGCGGCTGAAGCTTTCTTT. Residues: CASSFAGGAAEAFF.

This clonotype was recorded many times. The CDR3 DNA reads as TGCAGTGCTAGATTCCGCTCTAGCCAAGAGACCCAGTACTTC. This sequence encodes CSARFRSSQETQYF. The chain links TRBV20-1 to TRBJ2-5; D is uncertain. Germline V CDR1 and CDR2: DFQATT, SNEGSKA (reference sequence). This CDR3 comprises 14 residues. Trimming took 2 bases from V and 1 from J, leaving 11 bases between them.

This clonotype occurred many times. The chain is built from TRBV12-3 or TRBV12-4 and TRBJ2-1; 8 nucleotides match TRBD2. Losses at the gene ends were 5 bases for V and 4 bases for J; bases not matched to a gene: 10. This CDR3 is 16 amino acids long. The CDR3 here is CASSPGGKSWYNEQFF. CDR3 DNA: TGTGCCAGCAGTCCGGGGGGGAAATCGTGGTACAATGAGCAGTTCTTC.